The TCR beta chain described here comes from a study of a mutant IDH1 vaccine in newly diagnosed glioma. Germline loops: CDR1 LNHDA, CDR2 SQIVND (reference sequence). The CDR3 covers 13 residues. The V gene end was trimmed by 5 bases and the J gene end by 2 bases; junction bases not matched to a gene: 2. Method: immunoSEQ multiplex PCR; TCRdb's copy keeps in-frame clones and lacks some. The sample comprises just over 80,000 clones, over 75% of which are singletons, and approximately 2.1% rests with the top ten. Worth noting for this clone: Its target is not known.

Documented time point: week 23, last vaccination. Doses consisted of 300 ug of mutant IDH1 20-mer peptide each, paired with topical imiquimod. This chain connects TRBV19 to TRBJ2-7; 8 bases line up with TRBD1. The sample in question was PBMCs, obtained from a glioma patient whose treatment included an IDH1 peptide vaccine. This TCR was sampled from a man under 40 with glioma. Some clones in this sample may be carry-over from other donors' samples. In nucleotides, the CDR3 is TGTGCCAGTAGTTCCAGGGGGCCCTACGAGCAGTACTTC. Its translation: CASSSRGPYEQYF.